Listed below are T cell receptor beta chains from one sample, sequenced in a study of cytomegalovirus exposure and HLA in healthy donors. TCRdb's copy holds only in-frame clones and misses some; the assay was immunoSEQ multiplex PCR. The repertoire consists of about 98,000 clones, with 87% occurring once and the leading ten covering roughly 3.9%. The source material was PBMCs. These receptors came from a woman aged 30 to 39 in good health and CMV-seronegative. Both conserved end residues are part of each CDR3. D genes are given only for firm matches. Some rows have no size entry. The others give once, few or many, or a class for an expanded clone.

TRBJ1-5,-,-,TRBV6-5,CASKEGSSNQPQHF,TGTGCCAGTAAGGAGGGGAGTAGCAATCAGCCCCAGCATTTT
TRBJ1-1,-,-,TRBV9,CASSVGPGTNTEAFF,TGTGCCAGCAGCGTAGGGCCGGGGACTAACACTGAAGCTTTCTTT
TRBJ2-1,-,-,TRBV7-3,CASSPQAASYNEQFF,TGTGCCAGCAGCCCCCAAGCGGCCTCCTACAATGAGCAGTTCTTC
TRBJ2-7,few,TRBD1,TRBV7-8,CASSFSPGQQYEQYF,TGTGCCAGCAGCTTCAGCCCGGGACAGCAGTACGAGCAGTACTTC
TRBJ2-5,-,-,TRBV4-3,CASSQRRWGQETQYF,TGCGCCAGCAGCCAGCGGAGGTGGGGACAAGAGACCCAGTACTTC
TRBJ2-3,-,-,TRBV5-1,CASSFRRTGREESDTQYF,TGCGCCAGCAGCTTCCGACGGACTGGAAGAGAAGAGTCAGATACGCAGTATTTT
TRBJ1-5,-,TRBD1,TRBV5-1,CASSKTGGDQPQHF,TGCGCCAGCAGCAAGACAGGGGGCGATCAGCCCCAGCATTTT
TRBJ2-5,-,TRBD2,TRBV5-5,CASSLAGLGVETQYF,TGTGCCAGCAGCTTGGCAGGACTAGGAGTGGAGACCCAGTACTTC
TRBJ1-1,-,-,TRBV23-1,CASTPSPEQRDTEAFF,TGCGCCAGCACCCCCAGCCCAGAACAGCGGGACACTGAAGCTTTCTTT
TRBJ1-4,-,TRBD1,TRBV27,CASSLFQGGNEKLFF,TGTGCCAGCAGTTTATTTCAGGGGGGTAATGAAAAACTGTTTTTT
TRBJ2-7,-,-,TRBV5-5,CASSLLPSTGSYEQYF,TGTGCCAGCAGCCTCCTCCCCTCGACAGGTTCCTACGAGCAGTACTTC
TRBJ2-3,-,-,TRBV7-7,CASSLGQGTDTQYF,TGTGCCAGCAGCTTAGGCCAGGGCACAGATACGCAGTATTTT
TRBJ2-2,-,-,TRBV4-1,CASSPSGTGELFF,TGCGCCAGCAGCCCCAGCGGGACCGGGGAGCTGTTTTTT
TRBJ1-5,-,-,TRBV9,CASSLQGFDQPQHF,TGTGCCAGCAGCCTACAGGGTTTCGATCAGCCCCAGCATTTT
TRBJ2-7,-,-,TRBV27,CASSLFRESHLEQYF,TGTGCCAGCAGTTTATTCAGGGAATCTCACCTGGAGCAGTACTTC
TRBJ2-1,-,TRBD2,TRBV27,CASSLRGLAGVEQFF,TGTGCCAGCAGTTTAAGAGGACTAGCGGGAGTTGAGCAGTTCTTC
TRBJ1-2,-,-,TRBV29-1,CSVVEFAGQPYGYTF,TGCAGCGTTGTGGAATTTGCAGGGCAGCCCTATGGCTACACCTTC
TRBJ1-1,-,-,TRBV27,CASSHRVVRGTEAFF,TGTGCCAGCAGCCACAGGGTGGTAAGGGGCACTGAAGCTTTCTTT
TRBJ2-1,-,-,TRBV7-2,CASSLEGSSYNEQFF,TGTGCCAGCAGCTTAGAAGGGAGCTCCTACAATGAGCAGTTCTTC
TRBJ1-2,few,-,TRBV16,CASSQDSWNYGYTF,TGTGCCAGCAGCCAGGACTCCTGGAACTATGGCTACACCTTC
TRBJ2-2,-,-,TRBV27,CASSLKTRTGELFF,TGTGCCAGCAGTCTTAAGACAAGGACCGGGGAGCTGTTTTTT
TRBJ2-3,-,-,TRBV6-5,CASSYRATSTDTQYF,TGTGCCAGCAGTTACAGAGCGACTAGCACAGATACGCAGTATTTT
TRBJ1-4,-,-,TRBV5-1,CASRRTAATNEKLFF,TGCGCCAGCAGAAGGACAGCCGCAACTAATGAAAAACTGTTTTTT
TRBJ2-3,-,-,TRBV27,CASSLDSLGRTDTQYF,TGTGCCAGCAGTTTAGACTCCTTAGGGAGGACAGATACGCAGTATTTT
TRBJ2-2,-,-,TRBV5-1,CASSGAQATGELFF,TGCGCCAGCAGTGGTGCCCAGGCCACCGGGGAGCTGTTTTTT